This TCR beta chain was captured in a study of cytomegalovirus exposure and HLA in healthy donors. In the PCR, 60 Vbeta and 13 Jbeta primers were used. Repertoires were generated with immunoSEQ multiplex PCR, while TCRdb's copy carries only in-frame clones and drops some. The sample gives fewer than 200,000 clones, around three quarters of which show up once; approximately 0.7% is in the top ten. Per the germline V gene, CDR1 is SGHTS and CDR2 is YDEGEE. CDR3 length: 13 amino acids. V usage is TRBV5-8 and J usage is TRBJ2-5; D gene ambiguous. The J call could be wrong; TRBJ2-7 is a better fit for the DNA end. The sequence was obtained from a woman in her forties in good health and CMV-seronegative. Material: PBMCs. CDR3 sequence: CASSSGPTYEQYF. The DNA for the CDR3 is TGTGCCAGCAGCTCTGGTCCTACCTACGAGCAGTACTTC.